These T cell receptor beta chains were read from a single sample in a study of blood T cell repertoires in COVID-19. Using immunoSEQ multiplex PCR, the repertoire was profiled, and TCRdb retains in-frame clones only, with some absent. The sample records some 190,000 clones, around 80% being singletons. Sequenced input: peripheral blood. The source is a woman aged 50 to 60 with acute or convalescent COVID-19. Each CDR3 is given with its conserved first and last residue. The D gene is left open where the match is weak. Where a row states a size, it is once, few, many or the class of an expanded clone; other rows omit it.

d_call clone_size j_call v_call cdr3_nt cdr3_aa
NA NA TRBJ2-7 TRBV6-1 TGTGCCAGCAGTGAAAGGGGTACCTACGAGCAGTACTTC CASSERGTYEQYF
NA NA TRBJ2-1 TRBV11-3 TGTGCCAGCAGCTTCGGACTTTACAATGAGCAGTTCTTC CASSFGLYNEQFF
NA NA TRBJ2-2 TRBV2 TGTGCCAGTGGCACAGAGAACACCGGGGAGCTGTTTTTT CASGTENTGELFF
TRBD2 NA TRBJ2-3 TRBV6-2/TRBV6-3 TGTGCCAGCAGTGGACTAGCGGGTTTAACGCAGTATTTT CASSGLAGLTQYF
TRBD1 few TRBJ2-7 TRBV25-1 TGTGCCACCGATAATGGACAGGGCTGGAACGAGCAGTACTTC CATDNGQGWNEQYF
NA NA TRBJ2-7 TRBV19 TGTGCCAGTAGCAATCCGAGCGGAGCCTACGAGCAGTACTTC CASSNPSGAYEQYF
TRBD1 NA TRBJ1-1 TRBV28 TGTGCCAGCAGGACAGGGGGAAGAACTGAAGCTTTCTTT CASRTGGRTEAFF
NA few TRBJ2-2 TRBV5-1 TGCGCCAGCAGTCGACAGGTCCCGGAGCTGTTTTTT CASSRQVPELFF
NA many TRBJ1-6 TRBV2 TGTGCCAGCAGTGAGACAGGCGGGAATTCACCCCTCCACTTT CASSETGGNSPLHF
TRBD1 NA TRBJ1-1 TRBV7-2 TGTGCCAGCAGCTTACAGGGGGGCCTGAACACTGAAGCTTTCTTT CASSLQGGLNTEAFF
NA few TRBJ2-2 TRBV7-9 TGTGCCAGCAGCGTGATTTCCGGGACTGGTACGAACACCGGGGAGCTGTTTTTT CASSVISGTGTNTGELFF
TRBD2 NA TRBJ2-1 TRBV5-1 TGCGCCAGCAGCTTGGCCTCAGCGGGAGGGTACAATGAGCAGTTCTTC CASSLASAGGYNEQFF
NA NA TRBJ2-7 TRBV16 TGTGCCAGCAGCCAAGAGGCATTTAACGAGCAGTACTTC CASSQEAFNEQYF
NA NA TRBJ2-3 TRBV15 TGTGCCACCAGCAGAGGAGGTACAGATACGCAGTATTTT CATSRGGTDTQYF
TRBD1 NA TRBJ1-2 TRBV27 TGTGCCAGCAGCTCCAGCTTAGGGGGCAACTATGGCTACACCTTC CASSSSLGGNYGYTF
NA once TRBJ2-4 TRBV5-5 TGTGCCAGCAACTCCGTAGGGGCTCGGGAAAACATTCAGTACTTC CASNSVGARENIQYF
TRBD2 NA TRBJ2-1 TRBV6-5 TGTGCCAGCTCCCATAGCGGGGATTACTACAATGAGCAGTTCTTC CASSHSGDYYNEQFF
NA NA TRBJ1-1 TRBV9 TGTGCCAGCAGCGTATCCCCTTTCACTGAAGCTTTCTTT CASSVSPFTEAFF
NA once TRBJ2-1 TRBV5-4 TGTGCCAGCAGTGGGGTCGGGACTGGCCACAATGAGCAGTTCTTC CASSGVGTGHNEQFF
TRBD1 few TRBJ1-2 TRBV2 TGTGCCAGCAGTCTACAGGGGGCGAATGATGGCTACACCTTC CASSLQGANDGYTF
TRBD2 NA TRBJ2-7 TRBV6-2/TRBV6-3 TGTGCCAGCAGACCTAGCGGGGGGGCCGGGAACGAGCAGTACTTC CASRPSGGAGNEQYF
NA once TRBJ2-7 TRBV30 TGTGCCTGGAGTGTGGTAGCAGCTTACGAGCAGTACTTC CAWSVVAAYEQYF
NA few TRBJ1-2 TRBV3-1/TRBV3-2 TGTGCCAGCAGCTTGGGGGGGCAGGCCTACTACACCTTC CASSLGGQAYYTF
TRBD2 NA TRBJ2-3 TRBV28 TGTGCCAGCAGTCCCTTAGCGGGGTCTCTGGTTAGGCAGTATTTT CASSPLAGSLVRQYF
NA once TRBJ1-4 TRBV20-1 TGCAGTGCCCCGGTAGAAAAACTGTTTTTT CSAPVEKLFF
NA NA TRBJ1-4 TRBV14 TGTGCCAGCAGCCAGGGGCAGAGTGAAAAACTGTTTTTT CASSQGQSEKLFF
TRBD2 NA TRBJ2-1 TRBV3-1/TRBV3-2 TGTGCCAGCAGCCAATCGCGGGGGGGCCGGAATGAGCAGTTCTTC CASSQSRGGRNEQFF